This record concerns one T cell receptor beta chain sequence. The antigen it binds to is not known. Within one base of it there is no much larger clone, and no base qualities were kept. As encoded in the germline V gene, CDR1 is ENHRY while CDR2 is SYGVKD. V loses 6 bases, J loses 0 bases, and the germline ends lie 15 bases apart. Its CDR3 holds 16 amino acids, cysteine through phenylalanine. Only the CDR3 portion is preserved as DNA: 48 bases, with reading frame beginning at the first base. The sample is drawn from a study of immune aging and cytomegalovirus after organ transplant (dated by TCRdb to 2020 to 2023). For context, the study as a whole: Every transplant recipient was given three-drug immunosuppression consisting of prednisone, tacrolimus, and mycophenolate. Study-level results and caveats: Following viremia, cells with an aged phenotype rose post-transplant no matter the clone size, with the increase showing up earlier in large clones (days 200-264) than in small clones. Large clones contained a higher proportion of TEMRA cells, and the seven largest clones (roughly 2,000 cells) acquired aged and TEMRA cells while losing TCM cells. CD57 was not measured in the sequencing data, so a conservative gene-based aging definition was used instead.

The method was single-cell sequencing. The sequencer listed for this sample is Illumina NovaSeq 6000. The BD Rhapsody Targeted mRNA and AbSeq Reagent Kit was used in a microwell format for cell capture and library preparation. The libraries included TCR, sample tags, AbSeq, and targeted mRNA from the Human T-Cell Expression Panel, along with custom TOX and TOX2 primers. Sequencing of the libraries was done on an Illumina NovaSeq. As for how the authors treated the data: The analysis covered approximately 9,900 cells in total, of which about 7,300 were CD8 T cells and a few thousand were CD8 T cells with an identifiable TCR CDR3. Raw data were processed with the BD Rhapsody Targeted Analysis Pipeline with V(D)J processing on the Seven Bridges Genomics platform. Quality control, Sample Tag demultiplexing with Lex-BDSMK, clone identification with VDJ Explorer, and Seurat clustering were all done in SeqGeq 1.6.0. A clone was considered non-expanded if it made up <1% of CD8 T cells, and considered a clonal expansion if it made up >2.5% of the sample. The public reads were reprocessed in TCRdb via fastp at Q25 and MiXCR, keeping in-frame beta chains. Records with the same CDR3 protein are collapsed into one entry carrying the most frequent genes and DNA. V and J calls and clone size were set by TCRdb, not the authors. The sample has approximately 22,000 distinct CDR3 sequences on record, around 33% of them singletons. About 25% of the sample belongs to the ten largest clones.

According to the study, the label for this sample's time point signals: five sample-tagged time points from pre-transplant (day -1) to day 368 post-transplant, pooled. PBMC were thawed and then stimulated for over nine hours with a CMV IE-1 overlapping peptide library, with no transport inhibitors added. After thawing, cells rested overnight before stimulation in R10 medium with CD28/CD49d costimulation. The IE-1 peptide library was composed of 15-amino-acid peptides with overlaps of 11 amino acids. Samples from each time point were barcoded using BD Single-Cell Multiplexing Kit Sample Tags, then pooled and stained with oligo-conjugated anti-CD45RA and sorting antibodies. A BD FACSAria III was used to sort CMV-responsive CD8+CD137+ and CD4+CD154+ T cells at 4-way purity. Blood samples were drawn into EDTA vacutainers and processed by Ficoll gradient within 1-24 hours.

The sequence derives from a female donor who had a heart transplant and CMV viremia. Specimen: CMV peptide-activated CD4+ and CD8+ T cells sorted from blood, collected at five time points, pooled. What this sample's cell subset or site label stands for: sorted CD8+CD137+ and CD4+CD154+ T cells after 12 h CMV IE-1 peptide stimulation. The chain joins TRBV10-3 to TRBJ2-1, with an unclear D gene assignment. This receptor has the CDR3 CAIRPFLISSYNEQFF. The DNA sequence is TGTGCCATCAGACCTTTCCTCATAAGCTCCTACAATGAGCAGTTCTTC.